This T cell receptor beta chain derives from a study of cytomegalovirus exposure and HLA in healthy donors. The PCR used 60 Vbeta and 13 Jbeta primers. The assay was immunoSEQ multiplex PCR, and TCRdb's table has in-frame clones only and misses some. The repertoire holds roughly 30,000 clones, with approximately 87% as singletons. As for this clone: The antigen remains unidentified.

Study observations and caveats: Sequencing had likely introduced a cluster of highly shared sequence variants as an artifact. A later analysis found that most CMV-associated TCR beta chains appeared HLA-restricted.

The trim removed 6 bases at V and 6 bases at J, leaving 7 bases unmatched. The CDR3 length is 14 residues. The V gene's germline CDR1 is LNHDA and CDR2 SQIVND (reference sequence). The chain couples TRBV19 to TRBJ2-1, with 8 bases aligning to TRBD2. The source material was PBMCs. This sequence originates from a boy aged 5-17 years in good health and CMV-seronegative. The CDR3 here is CASRPGTRINEQFF. CDR3 nucleotide sequence: TGTGCCAGTAGGCCCGGGACTAGAATCAATGAGCAGTTCTTC.